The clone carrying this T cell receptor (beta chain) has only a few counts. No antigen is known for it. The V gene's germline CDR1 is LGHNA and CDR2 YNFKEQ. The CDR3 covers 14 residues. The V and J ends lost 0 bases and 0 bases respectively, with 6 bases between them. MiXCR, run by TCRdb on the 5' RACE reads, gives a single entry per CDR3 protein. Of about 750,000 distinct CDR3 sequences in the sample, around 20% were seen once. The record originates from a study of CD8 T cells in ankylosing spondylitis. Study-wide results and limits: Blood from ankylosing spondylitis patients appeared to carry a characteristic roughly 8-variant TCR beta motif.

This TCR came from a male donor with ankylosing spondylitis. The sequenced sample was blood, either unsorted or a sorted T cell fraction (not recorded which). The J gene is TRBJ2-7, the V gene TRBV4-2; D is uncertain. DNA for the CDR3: TGTGCCAGCAGCCAAGAAAAGCTCTCCTACGAGCAGTACTTC. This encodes CASSQEKLSYEQYF.